The 2 T cell receptor beta chains listed next were all sequenced from one sample in a study of T-cell memory formation after mild COVID-19. Each CDR3 protein is one row after TCRdb ran MiXCR on the 5' RACE reads. This sample has roughly 150,000 distinct CDR3 sequences, with roughly 14% found just once. Sample: PBMCs or a T cell subset sorted from them (not recorded which). These receptors all stem from an adult woman who had mild COVID-19 (a few samples of this study predate the infection). Cell type and time point are not known.

This clonotype was seen a handful of times. The gene calls are TRBV30 and TRBJ1-5, with D unclear. Germline assignment: CDR1 GTSNPN and CDR2 SVGIG (reference sequence). The CDR3 extends over 13 amino acids. V dropped 1 base and J dropped 4 bases, with 8 bases sitting between them. CDR3 sequence: CAWSGGVNQPQHF. Here the CDR3 DNA reads TGTGCCTGGAGTGGGGGAGTAAATCAGCCCCAGCATTTT.

The chain is built from TRBV7-6 and TRBJ2-3; possibly TRBD1 or TRBD2 for D (5 bases each). Trimming removed 5 bases from V and 7 bases from J, with 13 bases in between. This CDR3 is built from 13 residues. Germline lookup yields CDR1 SGHVS and CDR2 FNYEAQ. CDR3 sequence (DNA): TGTGCCAGCAGCCCCCGGACGGGACATACGCAGTATTTT. Protein sequence: CASSPRTGHTQYF. The entire variable domain, with the rest obtained from reference TRBV7-6 and TRBJ2-3, is as follows: GAGVSQSPRYKVTKRGQDVALRCDPISGHVSLYWYRQALGQGPEFLTYFNYEAQQDKSGLPNDRFSAERPEGSISTLTIQRTEQRDSAMYRCASSPRTGHTQYFGPGTRLTVL.